Sequencing of this T cell receptor beta chain was carried out in a study of blood T cell repertoires in COVID-19. The germline V gene has CDR1 MNHEY and CDR2 SVGEGT. There are 15 residues in the CDR3. V gave up 0 bases and J gave up 7 bases, with 12 bases separating them. Enrollment of patients from Seattle took place during active infection, with longitudinal follow-up. TCRdb keeps only in-frame clones here, not all; method: immunoSEQ multiplex PCR. The sample lists a few hundred thousand clones, 65% to 90% occurring once. This TCR came from a woman in her seventies with COVID-19, enrolled during active disease. The sequenced material came from peripheral blood. The chain joins TRBV6-2 or TRBV6-3 to TRBJ2-2; D perhaps matches TRBD2 (5 bases). CDR3 bases: TGTGCCAGCAGTTACTCGAACAAGCGGAGCGGGGAGCTGTTTTTT. Translated: CASSYSNKRSGELFF.